This record looks at one T cell receptor beta chain sequence and its context. This CDR3 is built from 14 residues. Germline V gene lookup returns CDR1 SGHRS and CDR2 YFSETQ. V lost 0 bases and J 1 base, leaving 7 bases between the germline ends. Source study methods: Counts of nucleated cells, estimated from reference gene primer amplification, were obtained. Clones were sequenced by immunoSEQ multiplex PCR, and TCRdb holds only the in-frame ones, with some missing. The DNA was the basis for D and trimming; V, J and clone size are from that table. The table records about 220,000 clones, approximately 80% of them present only once. This entry comes from a study of blood T cell repertoires in COVID-19. Study background: Acute and convalescent COVID-19 samples came from the United States, Italy and Spain. Sources were T cells, B-cell-depleted T cells, or PBMCs; the material itself was cDNA or gDNA.

Sequenced input: peripheral blood. This clonotype was sampled from a man in his forties or fifties with active or convalescent COVID-19. This chain links TRBV5-1 with TRBJ1-1; D gene ambiguous. CDR3 sequence: CASSLAGTNTEAFF. The CDR3 coding sequence is TGCGCCAGCAGCTTGGCAGGCACGAACACTGAAGCTTTCTTT.